This record concerns one T cell receptor beta chain sequence. The data were obtained in a study of blood T cell repertoires in COVID-19. As processed by the authors: How many nucleated cells were present was estimated from reference gene primer amplification. Profiling relied on immunoSEQ multiplex PCR, and the TCRdb table lists in-frame clones only, not all of them. The DNA was the basis for D and trimming; V, J and clone size are from that table. The table includes around 250,000 clones, 85% to 90% detected once. V was clipped by 0 bases and J by 5 bases; unmatched bases: 3. The CDR3 spans 14 residues. Germline loops: CDR1 MNHEY, CDR2 SVGAGI.

The genes are TRBV6-5 and TRBJ1-2; 7 nucleotides agree with TRBD1. The sequence derives from a woman aged 50 to 60 who had recovered from COVID-19. Sequenced input: PBMCs or T cells enriched from blood (not recorded which). CDR3 protein: CASSYSGTAYGYTF. CDR3 sequence (DNA): TGTGCCAGCAGTTACTCGGGGACAGCTTATGGCTACACCTTC.